The text below deals with one TCR beta chain. Its antigen is not identified. This sample was included in a study of cytomegalovirus exposure and HLA in healthy donors. Whole-study results and caveats: Exclusion applied to some V segments, including TRBV6-2 and TRBV6-3, as they were indistinguishable. Analyzed later, most CMV-associated TCR beta chains appeared HLA-restricted. Reportedly, TCR beta sequences accurately predicted HLA-A and HLA-B alleles in most subjects.

The V gene's germline CDR1 is SGHNT and CDR2 YYREEE (reference sequence). The V and J ends lost 4 bases and 2 bases respectively, with 13 bases between them. This CDR3 contains 14 residues. 13 Jbeta primers and 60 Vbeta primers were used for the PCR. The assay was immunoSEQ multiplex PCR, and TCRdb's table has in-frame clones only and misses some. The sample comprises about 110,000 clones, about 86% of which are singletons, and 2.2% rests with the top ten. The TCR was taken from a woman under 40 in good health and CMV-seronegative. Material: PBMCs. The chain couples TRBV5-4 to TRBJ2-7; a weak D match, TRBD1 (5 bases). CDR3 protein: CASSTFRDTYEQYF. CDR3 coding DNA: TGTGCCAGCAGCACATTCAGGGATACCTACGAGCAGTACTTC. The full variable domain, completed using reference TRBV5-4 and TRBJ2-7, is ETGVTQSPTHLIKTRGQQVTLRCSSQSGHNTVSWYQQALGQGPQFIFQYYREEENGRGNFPPRFSGLQFPNYSSELNVNALELDDSALYLCASSTFRDTYEQYFGPGTRLTVT.